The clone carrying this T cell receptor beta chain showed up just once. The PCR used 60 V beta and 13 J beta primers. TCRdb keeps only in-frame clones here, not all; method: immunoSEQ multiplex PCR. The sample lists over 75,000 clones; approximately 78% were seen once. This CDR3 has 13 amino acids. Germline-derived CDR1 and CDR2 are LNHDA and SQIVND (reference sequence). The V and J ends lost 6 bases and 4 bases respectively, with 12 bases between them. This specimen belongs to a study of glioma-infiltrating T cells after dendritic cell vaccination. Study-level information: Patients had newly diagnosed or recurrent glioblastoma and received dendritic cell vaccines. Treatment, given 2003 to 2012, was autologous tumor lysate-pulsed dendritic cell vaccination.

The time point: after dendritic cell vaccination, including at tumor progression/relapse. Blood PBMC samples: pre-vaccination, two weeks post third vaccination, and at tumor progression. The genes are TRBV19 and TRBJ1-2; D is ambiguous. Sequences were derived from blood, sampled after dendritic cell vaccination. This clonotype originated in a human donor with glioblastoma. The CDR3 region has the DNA TGTGCCAGTAGGACACCATCCTTCTATGGCTACACCTTC. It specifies CASRTPSFYGYTF.